The entry below describes one T cell receptor beta chain. Its binding antigen is unknown. No per-base quality is available; no much larger clone lies one base away. These data come from a study of cytomegalovirus exposure and HLA in healthy donors (dated by TCRdb to about 2017). At the level of the whole study: According to a later analysis, one platform produced both the roughly 110 validation repertoires and the 666 repertoires of the first cohort. The aim of the study was to test whether cataloging public T cell receptors could identify signatures of past pathogen exposure. In addition to the first cohort of 666 subjects, a separate validation cohort of some 120 different subjects was used. The study combined high-throughput TCR immunosequencing, statistical association of individual TCRs with disease status, and machine learning to predict cytomegalovirus infection status. Overall study results and their limits: Subsequent analysis determined that TCRs grouped into clusters in the first cohort also showed a tendency toward co-occurrence across the 90 to 150 validation repertoires, and approximately 94% of cluster scores exceeded 0. Cytomegalovirus status was reported to be diagnosed by the classifier with high specificity and sensitivity in both the original and validation cohorts. A total of roughly 160 TCR beta chains were listed by the study as associated with cytomegalovirus. It was suggested by the authors that the approach could potentially be generalized to other disease states and immunological phenotypes. A later analysis had no HLA typing for the validation cohort, so co-occurrence there was scored across all 130 or so repertoires. Most TCR sequences were observed very rarely across donors, whereas some public TCRs were present in many individuals. A few of the identified cytomegalovirus-associated TCR beta chains were confirmed in vitro to be specific for cytomegalovirus antigens.

Receptor libraries were prepared by the immunoSEQ multiplex PCR assay. Processing in the source paper ran as follows. A statistical classification framework was built for diagnosing cytomegalovirus status from the catalog of TCR beta chain sequences. As stored in TCRdb, this immuneACCESS dataset retains in-frame rearrangements with V and J assigned. A fraction of the clones does not appear; measured against another copy, unresolved V genes explain less than half of the discrepancy, and the remainder lacks a known reason. V, J and clone size are those of that table, while D and trimming were read from the DNA. A total of 150,000 to 200,000 clones appear in this sample, about 80% of them only once. The top ten clones comprise less than 8.5% of the sample. The donors belonged to the validation cohort of over a hundred subjects, which was separate from the roughly 670-subject first cohort. The clonotype originates from a man aged 18 to 29 in good health and CMV-seropositive. Material for sequencing was PBMCs.

The DNA sequence reads TGTGCCAGCAGCTTGTGGGGACAGGGTCAAAGCAATCAGCCCCAGCATTTT. This yields the protein CASSLWGQGQSNQPQHF. The sequence joins TRBV5-4 to TRBJ1-5; 9 middle bases align to TRBD1. V trim: 1 base; J trim: 1 base; unmatched bases: 6. The CDR3 goes from the cysteine to the phenylalanine over 17 residues. Just CDR3 DNA is preserved here, 51 bases in frame from base 1. Looking up the germline V gene (reference sequence) yields CDR1 SGHNT and CDR2 YYREEE.